These T cell receptor beta chains were read from a single sample in a study of shared clonotypes between healthy human individuals. Here immunoSEQ multiplex PCR was the method, and the copy in TCRdb shows in-frame clones only, minus some. The table has over 2,000,000 clones, roughly 95% seen once; the top ten hold 1.5% to 2%. The sample comprised naive CD8+ T cells from PBMCs. These receptors all stem from a man in his late teens or twenties in good health. Some clones in this sample may be carry-over from other donors' samples. Each CDR3 is given with its conserved first and last residue. Fields, in order: CDR3 protein, CDR3 DNA, D gene, J gene, clone size, V gene. The D gene is left open where the match is weak. Only some rows state a clone size, as once, few, many or a class for expanded clones.

cdr3_aa: CAISEIGTGDSYEQYF
cdr3_nt: TGTGCCATCAGTGAGATTGGGACAGGGGATTCCTACGAGCAGTACTTC
d_call: TRBD1
j_call: TRBJ2-7
clone_size: -
v_call: TRBV10-3

cdr3_aa: CASSQAFGFRMGINTEAFF
cdr3_nt: TGCGCCAGCAGCCAAGCATTTGGGTTTAGGATGGGGATAAACACTGAAGCTTTCTTT
d_call: -
j_call: TRBJ1-1
clone_size: -
v_call: TRBV4-3

cdr3_aa: CASSATENTEAFF
cdr3_nt: TGTGCCAGCAGCGCCACTGAGAACACTGAAGCTTTCTTT
d_call: -
j_call: TRBJ1-1
clone_size: -
v_call: TRBV5-4

cdr3_aa: CASSPDPVYEQYF
cdr3_nt: TGTGCCAGCTCCCCCGACCCCGTCTACGAGCAGTACTTC
d_call: -
j_call: TRBJ2-7
clone_size: once
v_call: TRBV18

cdr3_aa: CASSPQKAQGPYEQYF
cdr3_nt: TGTGCCAGCAGCCCGCAGAAAGCCCAGGGGCCCTACGAGCAGTACTTC
d_call: -
j_call: TRBJ2-7
clone_size: -
v_call: TRBV7-9

cdr3_aa: CASSRGTPEQYF
cdr3_nt: TGTGCCAGCAGCCGGGGGACTCCTGAGCAGTACTTC
d_call: -
j_call: TRBJ2-7
clone_size: -
v_call: TRBV7-9

cdr3_aa: CASSPALGPLYGYTF
cdr3_nt: TGCGCCAGCAGCCCGGCCCTGGGTCCCCTCTATGGCTACACCTTC
d_call: -
j_call: TRBJ1-2
clone_size: -
v_call: TRBV5-1

cdr3_aa: CASSFFGRLNTGELFF
cdr3_nt: TGTGCCAGCAGTTTTTTCGGCCGCCTCAACACCGGGGAGCTGTTTTTT
d_call: -
j_call: TRBJ2-2
clone_size: -
v_call: TRBV27

cdr3_aa: CASSEVGSYEQYF
cdr3_nt: TGTGCCAGCAGTGAAGTGGGCTCCTACGAGCAGTACTTC
d_call: -
j_call: TRBJ2-7
clone_size: -
v_call: TRBV6-5

cdr3_aa: CASSLKGDSNQPQHF
cdr3_nt: TGTGCCAGCAGCTTAAAGGGGGATAGCAATCAGCCCCAGCATTTT
d_call: -
j_call: TRBJ1-5
clone_size: few
v_call: TRBV13

cdr3_aa: CASSSPPSGSWKQYF
cdr3_nt: TGTGCCAGCAGCTCTCCACCTAGCGGGTCGTGGAAGCAGTACTTC
d_call: TRBD2
j_call: TRBJ2-7
clone_size: -
v_call: TRBV7-9

cdr3_aa: CAWRDRGPPHEQYF
cdr3_nt: TGTGCCTGGAGAGACAGGGGACCACCCCACGAGCAGTACTTC
d_call: TRBD1
j_call: TRBJ2-7
clone_size: -
v_call: TRBV30

cdr3_aa: CASSLMREGLLNEQFF
cdr3_nt: TGTGCCAGCAGTTTAATGCGGGAGGGCCTATTAAATGAGCAGTTCTTC
d_call: TRBD2
j_call: TRBJ2-1
clone_size: -
v_call: TRBV28

cdr3_aa: CASSVMGLRSSYNEQFF
cdr3_nt: TGTGCCAGCAGCGTAATGGGACTGCGAAGCTCCTACAATGAGCAGTTCTTC
d_call: -
j_call: TRBJ2-1
clone_size: -
v_call: TRBV9

cdr3_aa: CASSLGHPYEQYF
cdr3_nt: TGCGCCAGCAGCTTGGGCCATCCTTACGAGCAGTACTTC
d_call: -
j_call: TRBJ2-7
clone_size: -
v_call: TRBV5-1

cdr3_aa: CASRRVAGDTDEQFF
cdr3_nt: TGTGCCAGCCGCCGGGTGGCGGGAGATACGGATGAGCAGTTCTTC
d_call: TRBD2
j_call: TRBJ2-1
clone_size: -
v_call: TRBV4-2

cdr3_aa: CASSWDRNSYEQYF
cdr3_nt: TGCGCCAGCAGCTGGGACAGGAACTCCTACGAGCAGTACTTC
d_call: TRBD1
j_call: TRBJ2-7
clone_size: -
v_call: TRBV5-1